Each of the 14 T cell receptor beta chains below was sequenced from the same sample in a study of long-term antiretroviral therapy in people with HIV. Assay version v3.0 of immunoSEQ was used, and it was run at survey level. Method: immunoSEQ multiplex PCR; TCRdb's copy keeps in-frame clones and lacks some. The sample lists roughly 16,000 clones, around three quarters occurring once. The specimen was unsorted PBMCs, collected 2.3 years after starting antiretroviral therapy. The receptor set was obtained from a woman aged 40-49 years with HIV.

The V call is TRBV11-3, the J call TRBJ2-5, with D possibly TRBD2 on 5 matching bases. The CDR3 sequence is 15 residues long. V was cut by 2 bases and J by 4 bases, with 14 bases left in between. Germline V gives CDR1 SGHNT, CDR2 YENEEA. The CDR3 bases are TGTGCCAGCAGCTTAATGAATCGGGGTGGAGAGACCCAGTACTTC. This encodes CASSLMNRGGETQYF.

The rearrangement links TRBV6-5 to TRBJ2-7, with D possibly TRBD1 on 6 matching bases. There are 15 residues in the CDR3. Germline assignment: CDR1 MNHEY and CDR2 SVGAGI. Trimming stripped 0 bases from V and 0 bases from J, with 9 bases between. The CDR3 bases are TGTGCCAGCAGTTACTCTGGGACATTCTCCTACGAGCAGTACTTC. Translating gives CASSYSGTFSYEQYF.

CDR3 DNA sequence: TGTGCCAGCAGCACCTGGGACAGCCTCTACTCTGGAAACACCATATATTTT. Translating gives CASSTWDSLYSGNTIYF. V usage is TRBV11-2 and J usage is TRBJ1-3; TRBD1 agrees at 7 bases. Looked up from germline, CDR1 is SGHAT and CDR2 is FQNNGV. Trimming removed 5 bases from V and 0 bases from J; junction bases left unmatched: 10. The CDR3 length is 17 residues.

Note on this clone: The germline gene is not matched at one end of the junction; a read error may be the cause. The rearrangement uses TRBV2 and TRBJ2-3; tentatively, D is TRBD1 or TRBD2 (5 bases each). Looked up from germline, CDR1 is SNHLY and CDR2 is FYNNEI. The CDR3 sequence is 16 residues long. CDR3 in amino acids: CASRPGTNPSRDTQYF. Written as DNA, the CDR3 is TGTGCCAGCAGACCCGGGACCAACCCTAGCAGAGATACGCAGTATTTT. Together with reference TRBV2 and TRBJ2-3, the CDR3 gives the full variable domain: EPEVTQTPSHQVTQMGQEVILRCVPISNHLYFYWYRQILGQKVEFLVSFYNNEISEKSEIFDDQFSVERPDGSNFTLKIRSTKLEDSAMYFCASRPGTNPSRDTQYFGPGTRLTVL.

J is TRBJ1-1 and V is TRBV6-6; D perhaps matches TRBD1 (6 bases). CDR3 length: 13 amino acids. Per germline, CDR1 MNHNY and CDR2 SVGAGI (reference sequence). Trimming stripped 4 bases from V and 4 bases from J, with 10 bases between. In nucleotides, the CDR3 is TGTGCCAGCAGTTTGGGCAGGGGCACTGAAGCTTTCTTT. This sequence encodes CASSLGRGTEAFF.

The rearrangement joins TRBV7-8 to TRBJ2-2; D remains ambiguous. CDR3 size: 15 residues. Trimming shortened V by 1 base and J by 4 bases, and 10 bases separated the two germline ends. Germline lookup yields CDR1 SGHVS and CDR2 FQNEAQ. CDR3 sequence (DNA): TGTGCCAGCAGCTTAGAGGGTCGGGTCACCGGGGAGCTGTTTTTT. As protein: CASSLEGRVTGELFF.

This rearrangement joins TRBV7-8 to TRBJ2-2, with TRBD2 identical over 7 bases. The CDR3 is 16 amino acids. Looked up from germline, CDR1 is SGHVS and CDR2 is FQNEAQ. Unmatched junction bases numbered 9, after V lost 2 bases and J lost 6 bases. CDR3 nucleotide sequence: TGTGCCAGCAGCTTAAATGCGGGAGTAATCGCCGGGGAGCTGTTTTTT. Amino acids: CASSLNAGVIAGELFF.

V and J are TRBV7-8 and TRBJ2-3, with D possibly TRBD2 on 7 matching bases. This CDR3 has 15 residues. Trimming stripped 5 bases from V and 6 bases from J, with 18 bases between. The germline CDR1 and CDR2 sequences are SGHVS and FQNEAQ. CDR3 in DNA: TGTGCCAGCAGCGTTTTGGGGGGGCTCGCGGATACGCAGTATTTT. This sequence encodes CASSVLGGLADTQYF.

In its sample, this clone was seen once. The V call is TRBV5-1, the J call TRBJ2-1; a weak D match, TRBD1 (5 bases). The V gene lost 4 bases and the J gene lost 11 bases, with 16 bases spanning the gap. Looked up from germline, CDR1 is SGHRS and CDR2 is YFSETQ. The CDR3 is 13 residues long. In DNA form, the CDR3 reads TGCGCCAGCAGCCTCCTACAGGAGAGTAAGCAGTTCTTC. Residues: CASSLLQESKQFF.

The J gene is TRBJ2-1, the V gene TRBV5-1, with D possibly being TRBD1 or TRBD2 (5 bases each). The V end lost 7 bases, the J end lost 0 bases, and 11 bases lay between the germline ends. CDR3 length: 14 residues. Germline V gives CDR1 SGHRS, CDR2 YFSETQ. This chain's CDR3 is CASEGMDSYNEQFF. The CDR3 nucleotides read TGCGCCAGCGAGGGGATGGACTCCTACAATGAGCAGTTCTTC.

This chain links TRBV19 with TRBJ1-1; 8 bases are shared with TRBD1. V lost 1 base to trimming and J lost 4 bases; unmatched junction nucleotides: 11. Germline CDR1 reads LNHDA; CDR2 reads SQIVND (reference sequence). This CDR3 contains 17 residues. CDR3 coding DNA: TGTGCCAGTAGTATAGTGGGGGACAGGTTAAGGGCCACTGAAGCTTTCTTT. This encodes CASSIVGDRLRATEAFF.

The chain links TRBV5-1 to TRBJ1-4; the D is unclear. Looked up from germline, CDR1 is SGHRS and CDR2 is YFSETQ. The V gene lost 1 base and the J gene lost 0 bases, with 13 bases spanning the gap. The CDR3 contains 17 residues. The CDR3 reads CASSLTGSTATNEKLFF. For the CDR3, the DNA is TGCGCCAGCAGCTTGACGGGCTCTACCGCAACTAATGAAAAACTGTTTTTT.

The V gene is TRBV5-6, the J gene TRBJ1-3, with 8 bases aligning to TRBD1. This CDR3 is 16 amino acids long. With V trimmed by 3 bases and J by 0 bases, 5 bases remained unmatched. The germline gives CDR1 SGHDT, CDR2 YYEEEE. Here the CDR3 DNA reads TGTGCCAGCAGCTCGGGACAGGTCCTCTCTGGAAACACCATATATTTT. Its protein product is CASSSGQVLSGNTIYF.

This clone showed up just a few times. This rearrangement joins TRBV11-2 to TRBJ1-6, with a weak D call TRBD1 (5 bases). The CDR3 is made up of 15 amino acids. The germline gives CDR1 SGHAT, CDR2 FQNNGV. Between the trimmed V and J ends, which lost 0 bases and 8 bases, there was a span of 11 bases. CDR3 bases: TGTGCCAGCAGCTTAGATTCGCGGGGGGATTCACCCCTCCACTTT. It translates to CASSLDSRGDSPLHF. Full variable domain (remainder filled in from reference TRBV11-2 and TRBJ1-6): EAGVAQSPRYKIIEKRQSVAFWCNPISGHATLYWYQQILGQGPKLLIQFQNNGVVDDSQLPKDRFSAERLKGVDSTLKIQPAKLEDSAVYLCASSLDSRGDSPLHFGNGTRLTVT.